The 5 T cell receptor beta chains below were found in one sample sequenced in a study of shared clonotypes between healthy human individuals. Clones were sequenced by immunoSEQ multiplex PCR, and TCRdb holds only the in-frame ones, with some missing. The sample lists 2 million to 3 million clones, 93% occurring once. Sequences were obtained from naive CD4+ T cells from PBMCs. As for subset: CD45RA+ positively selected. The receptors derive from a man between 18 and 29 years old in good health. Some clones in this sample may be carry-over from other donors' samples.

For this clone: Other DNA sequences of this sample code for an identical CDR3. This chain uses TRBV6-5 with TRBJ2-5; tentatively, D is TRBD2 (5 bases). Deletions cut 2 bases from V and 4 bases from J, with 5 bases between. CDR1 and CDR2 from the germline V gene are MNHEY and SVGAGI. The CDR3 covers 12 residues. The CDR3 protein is CASSYGGETQYF. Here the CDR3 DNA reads TGTGCCAGCAGTTACGGAGGAGAGACCCAGTACTTC.

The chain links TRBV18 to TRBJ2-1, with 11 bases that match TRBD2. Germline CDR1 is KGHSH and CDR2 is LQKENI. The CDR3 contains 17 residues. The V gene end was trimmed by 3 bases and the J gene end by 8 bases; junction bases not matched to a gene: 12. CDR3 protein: CASSPGLAGRTVYEQFF. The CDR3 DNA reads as TGTGCCAGCTCACCCGGACTAGCGGGTAGGACGGTGTATGAGCAGTTCTTC.

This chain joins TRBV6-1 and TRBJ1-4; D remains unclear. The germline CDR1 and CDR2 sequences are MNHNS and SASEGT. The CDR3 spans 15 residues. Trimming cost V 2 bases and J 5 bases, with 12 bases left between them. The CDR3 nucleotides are TGTGCCAGCAGTGAAAATACGGCCCCGAATGAAAAACTGTTTTTT. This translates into CASSENTAPNEKLFF.

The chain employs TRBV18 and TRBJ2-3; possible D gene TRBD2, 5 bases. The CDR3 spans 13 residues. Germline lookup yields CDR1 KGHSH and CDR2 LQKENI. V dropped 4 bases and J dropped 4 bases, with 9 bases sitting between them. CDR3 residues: CASSLGLPDTQYF. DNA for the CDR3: TGTGCCAGCTCACTCGGACTCCCAGATACGCAGTATTTT.

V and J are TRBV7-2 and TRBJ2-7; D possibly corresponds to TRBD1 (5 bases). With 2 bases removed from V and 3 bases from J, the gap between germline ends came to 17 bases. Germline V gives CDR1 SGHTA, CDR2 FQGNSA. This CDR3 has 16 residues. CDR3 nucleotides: TGTGCCAGCAGCTTATTGCCTTCAGGGCGAGTCTACGAGCAGTACTTC. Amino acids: CASSLLPSGRVYEQYF. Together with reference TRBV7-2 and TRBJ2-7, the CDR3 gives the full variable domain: GAGVSQSPSNKVTEKGKDVELRCDPISGHTALYWYRQSLGQGLEFLIYFQGNSAPDKSGLPSDRFSAERTGGSVSTLTIQRTQQEDSAVYLCASSLLPSGRVYEQYFGPGTRLTVT.